These 25 T cell receptor beta chains came from one sample sequenced in a study of blood T cell repertoires in COVID-19 (dated by TCRdb to the early 2020s). Receptors were amplified or captured by the immunoSEQ multiplex PCR assay. The source is immuneACCESS, and TCRdb retained only in-frame sequences with V and J called. Part of the clones is not carried over; for the studies checked, unresolved V genes explain less than half of this, and the remainder is unexplained. For this sample there are 380,000 or so clones; roughly 87% appear just once. The top ten constitute around 2% of the sample. Sequences were obtained from PBMCs or T cells enriched from blood (not recorded which). The receptors come from a woman aged 40 to 50 with acute COVID-19.

The genes are TRBV15 and TRBJ1-2; tentatively, D is TRBD1 (5 bases). Germline CDR1 and CDR2: LNHNV and YYDKDF (reference sequence). CDR3 size: 14 residues. Trimming took off 1 base at V and 4 bases at J, with 10 bases between the two ends. CDR3 nucleotides: TGTGCCACCAGCAGAGGCAGGGTTGGCTATGGCTACACCTTC. It encodes CATSRGRVGYGYTF.

The chain carries TRBV3-1 (or the pseudogene TRBV3-2) and TRBJ1-1; D remains unclear. This CDR3 is 17 amino acids long. With 0 bases removed from V and 0 bases from J, the gap between germline ends came to 14 bases. The germline V gene encodes CDR1 LGHDT and CDR2 YNNKEL (reference sequence). The CDR3 is CASSQDMVDTMNTEAFF. The CDR3 nucleotides read TGTGCCAGCAGCCAAGATATGGTCGACACAATGAACACTGAAGCTTTCTTT.

This clone was counted only a few times. V usage is TRBV5-4 and J usage is TRBJ1-5; D not certain. The V gene's germline CDR1 is SGHNT and CDR2 YYREEE (reference sequence). V was trimmed by 0 bases and J by 4 bases, leaving 11 bases between them. The CDR3 has 15 amino acids. The CDR3 sequence: CASSLGGKRNQPQHF. CDR3 bases: TGTGCCAGCAGCTTGGGTGGGAAGCGGAATCAGCCCCAGCATTTT.

The chain has TRBV2 and TRBJ2-5; the match to TRBD1 covers 7 bases. Trimming at V came to 9 bases and at J to 4 bases, leaving 14 bases not matched to a gene. The CDR3 is 15 amino acids. Germline CDR1 is SNHLY and CDR2 is FYNNEI. CDR3 protein: CARQGRKKTPETQYF. As DNA, the CDR3 is TGTGCCAGACAGGGGCGAAAGAAGACCCCAGAGACCCAGTACTTC.

The V and J genes are TRBV7-9 and TRBJ2-7, with 8 bases lining up with TRBD2. Germline V lookup: CDR1 SEHNR, CDR2 FQNEAQ (reference sequence). With 5 bases clipped from V and 0 bases from J, the junction kept 9 bases outside the gene matches. The CDR3 has 16 residues. CDR3 in amino acids: CASSHPRGGSSYEQYF. The CDR3 coding sequence is TGTGCCAGCAGCCACCCCCGGGGGGGAAGCTCCTACGAGCAGTACTTC.

The rearrangement joins TRBV5-4 to TRBJ1-1, with D possibly being TRBD1 (5 bases). CDR1 SGHNT and CDR2 YYREEE come from the germline V gene (reference sequence). The length of the CDR3 is 15 residues. With 0 bases removed from V and 7 bases from J, the gap between germline ends came to 16 bases. The CDR3 protein is CASSLAAGGAGEAFF. CDR3 sequence (DNA): TGTGCCAGCAGCTTGGCCGCGGGGGGTGCGGGTGAAGCTTTCTTT.

This clone was seen a few times. The V gene is TRBV19, the J gene TRBJ2-7, with a possible D match to TRBD2 (5 bases). The CDR3 is 14 amino acids. Trimming removed 5 bases from V and 0 bases from J, with 11 bases in between. The germline V gene encodes CDR1 LNHDA and CDR2 SQIVND (reference sequence). CDR3 coding DNA: TGTGCCAGTAGTCCCGAGGGTTACTCCTACGAGCAGTACTTC. Translated, it gives CASSPEGYSYEQYF.

This chain uses TRBV6-5 with TRBJ1-1; perhaps TRBD1 as D (6 bases). Looked up from germline, CDR1 is MNHEY and CDR2 is SVGAGI. Trimming took 4 bases from V and 7 from J, leaving 13 bases between them. The CDR3 covers 13 residues. The CDR3 region is CASSLRGLGEAFF. CDR3 bases: TGTGCCAGCAGTTTGAGGGGGTTGGGTGAAGCTTTCTTT.

The chain couples TRBV7-9 to TRBJ1-5; D uncertain. This CDR3 spans 14 amino acids. Germline CDR1 and CDR2: SEHNR and FQNEAQ (reference sequence). V was trimmed by 3 bases and J by 3 bases, leaving 9 bases between them. DNA of the CDR3: TGTGCCAGCAGCTTTTACACAGACAATCAGCCCCAGCATTTT. It specifies CASSFYTDNQPQHF.

In its sample, this clone was seen a few times. This rearrangement joins TRBV7-9 to TRBJ1-2, with 10 bases lining up with TRBD1. CDR1 and CDR2 (germline): SEHNR, FQNEAQ (reference sequence). Unmatched junction bases numbered 6, after V lost 4 bases and J lost 4 bases. The CDR3 is made up of 15 amino acids. Here the CDR3 reads CASSSPWTGGYGYTF. In DNA, the CDR3 is TGTGCCAGCAGCTCCCCGTGGACAGGGGGCTATGGCTACACCTTC.

This clone was detected a few times. The chain carries TRBV19 and TRBJ2-2; no definite D call. CDR3 length: 13 residues. Trimming shortened V by 3 bases and J by 3 bases, and 5 bases separated the two germline ends. Germline V lookup: CDR1 LNHDA, CDR2 SQIVND (reference sequence). CDR3 DNA sequence: TGTGCCAGTAGTATTCAGGACACCGGGGAGCTGTTTTTT. Its translation: CASSIQDTGELFF.

The gene calls are TRBV7-6 and TRBJ2-5; 13 bases match TRBD2. There are 15 residues in the CDR3. CDR1 SGHVS and CDR2 FNYEAQ come from the germline V gene. Trimming cost V 4 bases and J 2 bases; bases outside gene matches: 1. In nucleotides, the CDR3 is TGTGCCAGCAGCTCGGGACTAGCGGGGCAAGAGACCCAGTACTTC. This gives the protein CASSSGLAGQETQYF.

V usage is TRBV18 and J usage is TRBJ1-5; D unresolved. CDR3 length: 12 amino acids. Germline loops: CDR1 KGHSH, CDR2 LQKENI. V was trimmed by 4 bases and J by 4 bases, leaving 5 bases between them. CDR3 nucleotides: TGTGCCAGCTCACGAGGGAATCAGCCCCAGCATTTT. Encoded protein: CASSRGNQPQHF.

This rearrangement joins TRBV27 to TRBJ2-2; TRBD1 aligns across 10 bases. This CDR3 spans 14 amino acids. Germline lookup yields CDR1 MNHEY and CDR2 SMNVEV (reference sequence). V lost 6 bases, J lost 5 bases, and 3 bases stayed unmatched. The CDR3 is CASRRTGGTGELFF. The CDR3 DNA is TGTGCCAGCAGGCGGACAGGGGGTACCGGGGAGCTGTTTTTT.

The chain carries TRBV2 and TRBJ2-7; TRBD2 aligns across 10 bases. The CDR3 is 15 residues long. V lost 2 bases and J lost 5; bases outside the gene matches: 6. Germline loops: CDR1 SNHLY, CDR2 FYNNEI. DNA for the CDR3: TGTGCCAGCAGTGAACTCACTAGCGGGGCGAACGAGCAGTACTTC. It encodes CASSELTSGANEQYF.

The gene calls are TRBV6-5 and TRBJ1-2; 7 bases line up with TRBD1. V was pared by 8 bases and J by 3 bases, with 9 bases of the junction left unmatched. This CDR3 has 14 residues. Germline CDR1 is MNHEY and CDR2 is SVGAGI. In nucleotides, the CDR3 is TGTGCCAGCCTGATCGCGGGACAGTACTATGGCTACACCTTC. It encodes CASLIAGQYYGYTF.

V is TRBV10-3 and J is TRBJ1-4; 8 nucleotides line up with TRBD1. This CDR3 comprises 14 residues. CDR1 and CDR2 from the germline V gene are ENHRY and SYGVKD. V shed 6 bases and J 6 bases; nucleotides not matched to a gene: 6. The CDR3 DNA reads as TGTGCCATCAGCGCAGGGGGCAGAGATGAAAAACTGTTTTTT. This gives the protein CAISAGGRDEKLFF.

This chain uses TRBV19 with TRBJ1-6, with 8 bases lining up with TRBD1. The junction had 7 bases not matched to a gene; V was cut back by 3 bases and J by 9 bases. This CDR3 spans 15 amino acids. Germline CDR1 and CDR2: LNHDA and SQIVND (reference sequence). As DNA, the CDR3 is TGTGCCAGTAGTATGGTGGGACAGGATGGTTCACCCCTCCACTTT. Translated: CASSMVGQDGSPLHF.

The chain employs TRBV4-1 and TRBJ1-6, with a tentative D call TRBD1 (5 bases). Per the germline V gene, CDR1 is MGHRA and CDR2 is YSYEKL. This CDR3 is 15 amino acids long. The germline V and J ends were trimmed by 1 base and 9 bases, with 13 bases remaining between them. CDR3 region: CASSQGLGVVSPLHF. CDR3 nucleotide sequence: TGCGCCAGCAGCCAAGGCCTAGGGGTCGTTTCACCCCTCCACTTT.

The CDR3 bases are TGTGCCAGCAGTTACGCACTAGCGGGGAACACCGGGGAGCTGTTTTTT. Its translation is CASSYALAGNTGELFF. The genes are TRBV6-2 or TRBV6-3 and TRBJ2-2; TRBD2 matches 9 bases. The V gene's germline CDR1 is MNHEY and CDR2 SVGEGT. With 2 bases clipped from V and 1 base from J, the junction kept 2 bases outside the gene matches. The CDR3 contains 16 residues.

V and J are TRBV3-1 (or the pseudogene TRBV3-2) and TRBJ1-2; 9 bases are shared with TRBD1. Germline CDR1 reads LGHDT; CDR2 reads YNNKEL (reference sequence). The CDR3 loop spans 15 amino acids. J lost 5 bases, V lost 3 bases, and 7 bases had no gene match. This chain's CDR3 is CASSHLDRGKYGYTF. The CDR3 DNA sequence: TGTGCCAGCAGCCATCTAGACAGGGGGAAGTATGGCTACACCTTC.

The chain joins TRBV2 to TRBJ1-2; D is unclear. Looked up from germline, CDR1 is SNHLY and CDR2 is FYNNEI. The V gene lost 0 bases and the J gene lost 4 bases, with 6 bases spanning the gap. This CDR3 spans 13 amino acids. This chain's CDR3 is CASSEARSYGYTF. The CDR3 DNA sequence: TGTGCCAGCAGTGAAGCGCGGAGCTATGGCTACACCTTC.

The V gene is TRBV19, the J gene TRBJ2-3; D is unresolved. Trimming stripped 5 bases from V and 3 bases from J, with 12 bases between. The CDR3 contains 14 residues. Germline assignment: CDR1 LNHDA and CDR2 SQIVND (reference sequence). DNA for the CDR3: TGTGCCAGTAGTCCCCCCGTTGAGACAGATACGCAGTATTTT. This translates into CASSPPVETDTQYF.

The CDR3 protein is CATSGNRDLVTGELFF. CDR3 in DNA: TGTGCCACCAGTGGAAACAGGGATTTGGTGACCGGGGAGCTGTTTTTT. This sequence joins TRBV24-1 and TRBJ2-2, with D possibly matching TRBD1 (6 bases). Trimming removed 5 bases from V and 5 bases from J, with 17 bases in between. The CDR3 has 16 residues. CDR1 is KGHDR, CDR2 SFDVKD, per germline.

The CDR3 DNA sequence: TGTGCCAGTAGTGCGCAACGGAGCACTGAAGCTTTCTTT. Translation: CASSAQRSTEAFF. The rearrangement uses TRBV19 and TRBJ1-1; D is unresolved. The length of the CDR3 is 13 residues. The ends were cut back, 5 bases at V and 4 bases at J, with 11 bases in the middle. The germline CDR1 and CDR2 sequences are LNHDA and SQIVND (reference sequence).